This T cell receptor (beta chain) stems from a study of Ad26.COV2.S vaccination and SARS-CoV-2 variants. Study-level information: Ad26.COV2.S given intramuscularly, once or twice 56 days apart.

TCRdb keeps only in-frame clones here, not all; method: immunoSEQ multiplex PCR. The table shows around 300,000 clones, with around 89% occurring only once. Treatment of the sample: roughly 19 received Ad26.COV2.S at low or high dose, single or two shots; roughly five received placebo; per-sample allocation not given. Sample collection was performed on day 63 after the first vaccine or placebo injection. Boston supplied an adult donor aged 18-55 years. Sequencing used peripheral blood, obtained in a trial of Ad26.COV2.S vaccine versus placebo. The clonotype comes from a person between 18 and 65 years old who received the Ad26.COV2.S COVID-19 vaccine or a placebo.

This CDR3 is CASSTGTGVEETQYF. CDR3 bases: TGTGCCAGCAGTACCGGGACAGGGGTGGAAGAGACCCAGTACTTC. This chain links TRBV28 with TRBJ2-5; 10 bases agree with TRBD1. Germline V gene lookup returns CDR1 MDHEN and CDR2 SYDVKM. The CDR3 is made up of 15 amino acids. V lost 5 bases to trimming and J lost 3 bases; unmatched junction nucleotides: 6.